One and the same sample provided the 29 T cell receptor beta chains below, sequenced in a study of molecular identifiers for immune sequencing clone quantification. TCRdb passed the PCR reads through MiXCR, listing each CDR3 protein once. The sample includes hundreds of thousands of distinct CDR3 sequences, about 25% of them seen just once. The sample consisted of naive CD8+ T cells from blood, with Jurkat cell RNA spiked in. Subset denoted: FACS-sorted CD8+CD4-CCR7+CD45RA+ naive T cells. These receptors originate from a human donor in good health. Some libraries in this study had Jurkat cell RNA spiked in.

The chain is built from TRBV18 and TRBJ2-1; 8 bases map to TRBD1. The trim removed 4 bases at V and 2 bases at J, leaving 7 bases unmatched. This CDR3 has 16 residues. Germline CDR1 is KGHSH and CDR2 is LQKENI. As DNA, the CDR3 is TGTGCCAGCTCACATTCCGCGACAGGGGCCTACAATGAGCAGTTCTTC. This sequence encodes CASSHSATGAYNEQFF.

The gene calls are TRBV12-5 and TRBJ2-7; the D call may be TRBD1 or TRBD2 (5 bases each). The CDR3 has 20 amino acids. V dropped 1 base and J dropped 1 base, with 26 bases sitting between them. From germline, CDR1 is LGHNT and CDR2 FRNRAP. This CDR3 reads CASGLASFRGRSGPSYEQYF. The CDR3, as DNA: TGTGCTAGTGGTTTGGCCTCATTTCGGGGAAGATCAGGGCCATCCTACGAGCAGTACTTC.

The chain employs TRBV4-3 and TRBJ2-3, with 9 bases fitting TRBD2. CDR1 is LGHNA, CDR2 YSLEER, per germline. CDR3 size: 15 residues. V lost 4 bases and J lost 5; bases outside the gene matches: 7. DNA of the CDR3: TGCGCCAGCAGCCCAATGGGGCGGGGGGGAGATACGCAGTATTTT. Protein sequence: CASSPMGRGGDTQYF.

The CDR3 DNA reads as TGCAGTGCTAGGAGATCCGGGACAGCTACCTACGAGCAGTACTTC. It codes for CSARRSGTATYEQYF. The chain uses TRBV20-1 and TRBJ2-7, with 7 positions matching TRBD1. The CDR3 is made up of 15 amino acids. J gave up 2 bases and V 3 bases, and 10 bases lay outside the gene matches. Germline CDR1 and CDR2: DFQATT and SNEGSKA (reference sequence).

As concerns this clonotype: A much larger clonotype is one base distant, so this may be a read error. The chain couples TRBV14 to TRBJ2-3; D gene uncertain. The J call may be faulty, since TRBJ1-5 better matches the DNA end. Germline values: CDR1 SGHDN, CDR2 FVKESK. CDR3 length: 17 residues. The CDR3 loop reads CASSQELAGGPWDTQHF. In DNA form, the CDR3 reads TGTGCCAGCAGCCAAGAACTAGCGGGAGGGCCATGGGATACGCAGCATTTT.

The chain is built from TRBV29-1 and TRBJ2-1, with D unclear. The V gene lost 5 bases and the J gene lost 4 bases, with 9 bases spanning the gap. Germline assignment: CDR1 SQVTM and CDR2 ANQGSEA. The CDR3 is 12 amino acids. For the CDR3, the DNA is TGCAGCGTTTTTCTGGATTACAATGAGCAGTTCTTC. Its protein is CSVFLDYNEQFF.

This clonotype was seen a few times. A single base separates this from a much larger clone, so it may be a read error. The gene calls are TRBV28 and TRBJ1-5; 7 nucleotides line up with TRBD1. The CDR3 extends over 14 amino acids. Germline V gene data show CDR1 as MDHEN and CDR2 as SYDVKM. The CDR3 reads CASSGQVPSQPRHF. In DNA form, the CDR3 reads TGTGCCAGCAGTGGACAGGTTCCAAGTCAGCCCCGGCATTTT.

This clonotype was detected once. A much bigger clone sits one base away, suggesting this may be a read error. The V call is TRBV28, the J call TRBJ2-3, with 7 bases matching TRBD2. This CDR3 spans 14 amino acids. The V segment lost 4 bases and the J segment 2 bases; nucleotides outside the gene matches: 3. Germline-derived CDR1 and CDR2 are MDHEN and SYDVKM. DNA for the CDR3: TGTGCCAGCAGTTGGAGCGGGACCACAGATACGCAGTATTTT. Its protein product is CASSWSGTTDTQYF.

The CDR3 DNA reads as TGCGCCAGCAGTGAGTGGGAGGGTCCCAACTATGGCTACACCTTC. This translates into CASSEWEGPNYGYTF. V usage is TRBV10-2 and J usage is TRBJ1-2; D unclear. This CDR3 has 15 residues. Trimming left V 1 base short and J 2 bases short, with 11 bases between. Germline V gene lookup returns CDR1 WSHSY and CDR2 SAAADI.

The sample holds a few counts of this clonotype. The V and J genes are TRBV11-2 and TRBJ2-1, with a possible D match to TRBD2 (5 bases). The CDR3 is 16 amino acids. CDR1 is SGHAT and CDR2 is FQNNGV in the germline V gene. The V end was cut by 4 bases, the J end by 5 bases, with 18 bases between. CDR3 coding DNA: TGTGCCAGCAGCTCCGGGGTGGGTTGGCCAAACAATGAGCAGTTCTTC. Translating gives CASSSGVGWPNNEQFF.

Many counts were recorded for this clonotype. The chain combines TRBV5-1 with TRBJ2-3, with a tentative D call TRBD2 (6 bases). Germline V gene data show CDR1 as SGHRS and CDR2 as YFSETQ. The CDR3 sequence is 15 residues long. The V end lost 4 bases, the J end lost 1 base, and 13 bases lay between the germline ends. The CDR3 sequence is CASSAPGEGTDTQYF. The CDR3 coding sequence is TGCGCCAGCAGCGCGCCGGGGGAGGGCACAGATACGCAGTATTTT.

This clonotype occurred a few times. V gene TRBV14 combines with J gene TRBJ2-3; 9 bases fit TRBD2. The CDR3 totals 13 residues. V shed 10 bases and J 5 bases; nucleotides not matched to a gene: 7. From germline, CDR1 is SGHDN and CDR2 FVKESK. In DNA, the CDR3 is TGTGCCACGGGGACTAGCACGCTAGATACGCAGTATTTT. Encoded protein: CATGTSTLDTQYF.

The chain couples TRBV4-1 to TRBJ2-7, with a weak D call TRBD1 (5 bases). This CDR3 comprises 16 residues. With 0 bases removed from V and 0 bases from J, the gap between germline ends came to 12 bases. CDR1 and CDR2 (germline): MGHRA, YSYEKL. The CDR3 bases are TGCGCCAGCAGCCAAGAGCAACCAGGGTTCTCCTACGAGCAGTACTTC. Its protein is CASSQEQPGFSYEQYF.

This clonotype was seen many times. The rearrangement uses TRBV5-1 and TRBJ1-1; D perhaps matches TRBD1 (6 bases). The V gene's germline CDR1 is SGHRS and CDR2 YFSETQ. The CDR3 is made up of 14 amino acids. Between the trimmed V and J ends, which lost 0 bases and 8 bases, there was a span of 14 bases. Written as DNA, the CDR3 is TGCGCCAGCAGCTTGGGGCAGGGGCTTATCGAAGCTTTCTTT. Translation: CASSLGQGLIEAFF. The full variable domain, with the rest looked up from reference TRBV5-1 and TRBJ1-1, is KAGVTQTPRYLIKTRGQQVTLSCSPISGHRSVSWYQQTPGQGLQFLFEYFSETQRNKGNFPGRFSGRQFSNSRSEMNVSTLELGDSALYLCASSLGQGLIEAFFGQGTRLTVV.

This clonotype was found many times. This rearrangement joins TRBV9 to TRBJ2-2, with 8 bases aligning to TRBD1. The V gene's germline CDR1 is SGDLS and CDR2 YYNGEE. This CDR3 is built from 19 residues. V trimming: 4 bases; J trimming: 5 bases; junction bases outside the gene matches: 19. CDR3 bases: TGTGCCAGCAGCTGGTCGTTCAGGGGGCACACGCAGAGGACCGGGGAGCTGTTTTTT. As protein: CASSWSFRGHTQRTGELFF. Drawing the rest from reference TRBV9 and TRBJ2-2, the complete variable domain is DSGVTQTPKHLITATGQRVTLRCSPRSGDLSVYWYQQSLDQGLQFLIQYYNGEERAKGNILERFSAQQFPDLHSELNLSSLELGDSALYFCASSWSFRGHTQRTGELFFGEGSRLTVL.

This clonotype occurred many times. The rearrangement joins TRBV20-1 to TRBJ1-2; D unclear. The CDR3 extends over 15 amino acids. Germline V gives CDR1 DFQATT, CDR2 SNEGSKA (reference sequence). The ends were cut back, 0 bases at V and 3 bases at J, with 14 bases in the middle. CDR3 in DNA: TGCAGTGCTAGAGATCCCGGGCCGTCGGACTATGGCTACACCTTC. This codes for CSARDPGPSDYGYTF.

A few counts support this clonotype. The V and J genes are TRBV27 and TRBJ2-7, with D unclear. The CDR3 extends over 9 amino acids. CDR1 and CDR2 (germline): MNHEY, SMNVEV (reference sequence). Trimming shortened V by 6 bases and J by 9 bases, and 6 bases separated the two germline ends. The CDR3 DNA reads TGTGCCAGCAGCCTTGGGCAGTACTTC. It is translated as CASSLGQYF.

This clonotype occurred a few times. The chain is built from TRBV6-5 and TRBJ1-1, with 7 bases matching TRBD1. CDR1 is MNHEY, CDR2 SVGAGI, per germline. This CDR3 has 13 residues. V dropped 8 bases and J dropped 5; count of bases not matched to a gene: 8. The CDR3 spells CASLHPGGTEAFF. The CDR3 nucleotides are TGTGCCAGCCTCCACCCAGGGGGTACTGAAGCTTTCTTT.

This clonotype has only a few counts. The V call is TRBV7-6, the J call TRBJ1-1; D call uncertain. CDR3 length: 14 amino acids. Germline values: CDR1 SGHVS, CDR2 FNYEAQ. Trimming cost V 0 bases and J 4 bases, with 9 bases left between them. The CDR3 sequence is CASSLAPLGTEAFF. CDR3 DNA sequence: TGTGCCAGCAGCTTAGCTCCCCTTGGCACTGAAGCTTTCTTT. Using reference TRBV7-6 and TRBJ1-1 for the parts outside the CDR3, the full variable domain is GAGVSQSPRYKVTKRGQDVALRCDPISGHVSLYWYRQALGQGPEFLTYFNYEAQQDKSGLPNDRFSAERPEGSISTLTIQRTEQRDSAMYRCASSLAPLGTEAFFGQGTRLTVV.

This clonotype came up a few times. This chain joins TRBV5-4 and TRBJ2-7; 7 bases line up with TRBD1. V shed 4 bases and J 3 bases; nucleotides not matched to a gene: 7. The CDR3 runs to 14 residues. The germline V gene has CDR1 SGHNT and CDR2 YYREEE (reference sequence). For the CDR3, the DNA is TGTGCCAGCAGCACCCCGGACAGGAACTACGAGCAGTACTTC. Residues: CASSTPDRNYEQYF.

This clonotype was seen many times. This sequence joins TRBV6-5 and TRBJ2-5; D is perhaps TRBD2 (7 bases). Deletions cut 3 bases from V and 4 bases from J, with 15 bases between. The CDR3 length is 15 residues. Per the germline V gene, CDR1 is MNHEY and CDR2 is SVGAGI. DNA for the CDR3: TGTGCCAGCAGTTATGATTTACGGGGGGCAGAGACCCAGTACTTC. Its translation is CASSYDLRGAETQYF.

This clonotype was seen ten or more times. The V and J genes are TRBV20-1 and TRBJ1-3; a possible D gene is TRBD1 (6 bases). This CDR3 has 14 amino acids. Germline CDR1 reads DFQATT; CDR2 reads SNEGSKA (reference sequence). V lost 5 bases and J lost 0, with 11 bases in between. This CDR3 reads CSAQPRGSGNTIYF. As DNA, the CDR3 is TGCAGTGCTCAGCCCAGGGGCTCTGGAAACACCATATATTTT.

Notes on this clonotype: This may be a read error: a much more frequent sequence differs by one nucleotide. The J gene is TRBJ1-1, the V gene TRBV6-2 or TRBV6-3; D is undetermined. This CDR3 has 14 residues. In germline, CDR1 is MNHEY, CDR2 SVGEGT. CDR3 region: CASFGRTMNTDAFF. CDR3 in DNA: TGTGCCAGCTTTGGACGGACGATGAACACTGACGCTTTCTTT.

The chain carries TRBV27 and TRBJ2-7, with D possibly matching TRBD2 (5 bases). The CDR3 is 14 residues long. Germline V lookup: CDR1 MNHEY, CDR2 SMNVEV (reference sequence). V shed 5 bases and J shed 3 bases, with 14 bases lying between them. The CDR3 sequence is CASSEAQRHYEQYF. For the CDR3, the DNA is TGTGCCAGCAGTGAGGCGCAGCGGCACTACGAGCAGTACTTC.

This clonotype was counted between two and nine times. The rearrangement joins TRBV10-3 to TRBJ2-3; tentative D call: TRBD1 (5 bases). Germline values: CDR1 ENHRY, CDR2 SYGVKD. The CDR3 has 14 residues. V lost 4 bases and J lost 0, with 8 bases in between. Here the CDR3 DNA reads TGTGCCATCAGTGTAGACAGTAGCACAGATACGCAGTATTTT. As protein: CAISVDSSTDTQYF.

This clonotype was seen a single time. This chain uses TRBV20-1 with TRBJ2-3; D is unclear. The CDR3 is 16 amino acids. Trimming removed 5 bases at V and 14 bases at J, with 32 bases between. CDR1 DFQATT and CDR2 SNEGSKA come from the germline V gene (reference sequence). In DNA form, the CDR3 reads TGCAGTGCTCACGACGTTGACTTACCTTACACAGCTCCGCCGTATTTT. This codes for CSAHDVDLPYTAPPYF.

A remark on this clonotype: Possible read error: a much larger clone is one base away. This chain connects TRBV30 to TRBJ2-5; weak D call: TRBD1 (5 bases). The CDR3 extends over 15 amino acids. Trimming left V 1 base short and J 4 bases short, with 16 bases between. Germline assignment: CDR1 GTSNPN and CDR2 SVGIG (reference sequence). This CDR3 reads CAWSGRGFRRETQYF. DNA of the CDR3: TGTGCCTGGAGTGGTAGGGGTTTTCGGCGAGAGACCCAGTACTTC.

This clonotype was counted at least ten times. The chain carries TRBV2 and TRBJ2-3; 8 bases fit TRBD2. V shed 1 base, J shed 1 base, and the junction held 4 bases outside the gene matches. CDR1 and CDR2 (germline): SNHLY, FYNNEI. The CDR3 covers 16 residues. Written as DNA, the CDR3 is TGTGCCAGCAGTGAAGGGCGGGGGGCCGGCACAGATACGCAGTATTTT. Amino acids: CASSEGRGAGTDTQYF.

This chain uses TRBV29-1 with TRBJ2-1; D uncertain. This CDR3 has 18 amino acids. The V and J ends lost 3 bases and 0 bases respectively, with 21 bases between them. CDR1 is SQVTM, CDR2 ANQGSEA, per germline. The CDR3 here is CSVEGEIRLSISYNEQFF. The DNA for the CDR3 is TGCAGCGTTGAGGGCGAGATACGTCTTTCCATCTCCTACAATGAGCAGTTCTTC.